A selection of T cell receptor beta chains follows, all from one sample in a study of cytomegalovirus exposure and HLA in healthy donors. TCRdb keeps only in-frame clones here, not all; method: immunoSEQ multiplex PCR. The sample consists of about 120,000 clones, roughly 69% of them appearing once. Sequences were obtained from PBMCs. The receptors derive from a woman aged 40 to 50 in good health and CMV-seropositive. CDR3s include the opening cysteine and the closing phenylalanine or tryptophan. D genes are given only for firm matches. Clone size, where shown, is once, few, many, or a class for clones that have expanded.

size | J | D | V | CDR3 | DNA
- | TRBJ2-2 | - | TRBV5-1 | CASSSWLTDGELFF | TGCGCCAGCAGCTCCTGGCTGACAGACGGGGAGCTGTTTTTT
- | TRBJ2-4 | TRBD2 | TRBV10-3 | CAISAGGAKNIQYF | TGTGCCATCAGCGCGGGGGGAGCCAAAAACATTCAGTACTTC
few | TRBJ2-5 | TRBD1 | TRBV9 | CASSRQGARETQYF | TGTGCCAGCAGCAGGCAGGGGGCGCGGGAGACCCAGTACTTC
- | TRBJ2-7 | - | TRBV7-2 | CASSFQSSDNEQYF | TGTGCCAGCAGCTTTCAGTCTAGCGACAACGAGCAGTACTTC
- | TRBJ2-5 | - | TRBV5-1 | CASSPPLGQYQETQYF | TGCGCCAGCAGCCCCCCCCTGGGGCAGTACCAAGAGACCCAGTACTTC
- | TRBJ1-2 | - | TRBV19 | CASSIWGVRGYTF | TGTGCCAGTAGTATTTGGGGGGTACGTGGCTACACCTTC
- | TRBJ1-5 | - | TRBV7-9 | CASSLDGGLQPQHF | TGTGCCAGCAGCTTAGATGGTGGGCTTCAGCCCCAGCATTTT
few | TRBJ1-1 | - | TRBV9 | CASSVAGRETTEAFF | TGTGCCAGCAGCGTGGCGGGAAGGGAGACCACTGAAGCTTTCTTT
- | TRBJ2-1 | TRBD2 | TRBV7-9 | CASSLSSLAGGPHEQFF | TGTGCCAGCAGCTTATCTTCCTTAGCGGGGGGGCCCCATGAGCAGTTCTTC
- | TRBJ2-2 | TRBD2 | TRBV11-2 | CASSFRGGTGELFF | TGTGCCAGCAGCTTCCGGGGGGGCACCGGGGAGCTGTTTTTT
- | TRBJ2-3 | TRBD2 | TRBV7-2 | CASSLSSGGFDTQYF | TGTGCCAGCAGCCTATCTAGCGGGGGGTTTGATACGCAGTATTTT
- | TRBJ2-7 | - | TRBV6-1 | CASSQMRDLEQYF | TGTGCCAGCAGTCAAATGCGGGACCTCGAGCAGTACTTC
few | TRBJ2-7 | - | TRBV6-6 | CASSPGQPNEQYF | TGTGCCAGCAGTCCGGGACAACCTAACGAGCAGTACTTC
- | TRBJ1-1 | - | TRBV6-5 | CASATRRGMDTEAFF | TGTGCCAGCGCAACACGAAGGGGGATGGACACTGAAGCTTTCTTT
- | TRBJ2-1 | TRBD2 | TRBV5-4 | CATWGALAGVFYNEQFF | TGTGCCACCTGGGGGGCACTAGCGGGTGTTTTCTACAATGAGCAGTTCTTC
- | TRBJ1-1 | - | TRBV18 | CASRGGAEAFF | TGTGCCAGCCGCGGGGGCGCTGAAGCTTTCTTT
few | TRBJ2-7 | - | TRBV20-1 | CSAREGEEQYF | TGCAGTGCTAGGGAGGGTGAGGAGCAGTACTTC
- | TRBJ1-2 | TRBD1 | TRBV7-2 | CASITGGPNYGYTF | TGTGCCAGCATAACAGGGGGCCCGAACTATGGCTACACCTTC
- | TRBJ1-6 | - | TRBV10-3 | CAISERQLDSLHF | TGTGCCATCAGTGAGAGACAGCTAGATTCCCTCCACTTT
few | TRBJ2-7 | - | TRBV2 | CASRAGQSQYEQYF | TGTGCCAGCAGGGCTGGACAGTCCCAGTACGAGCAGTACTTC
- | TRBJ1-6 | - | TRBV5-1 | CASSFSGVGSPLHF | TGCGCCAGCAGCTTTAGCGGGGTTGGCTCACCCCTCCACTTT
- | TRBJ2-2 | TRBD1 | TRBV5-6 | CASSSQTGSNTGELFF | TGTGCCAGCAGCTCACAGACAGGGTCCAACACCGGGGAGCTGTTTTTT
few | TRBJ2-3 | - | TRBV2 | CASSDGELSTDTQYF | TGTGCCAGCAGTGATGGGGAGCTTAGCACAGATACGCAGTATTTT
few | TRBJ2-7 | - | TRBV4-1 | CASSQVGPTGTYEQYF | TGCGCCAGCAGCCAGGTGGGCCCGACGGGGACCTACGAGCAGTACTTC
- | TRBJ2-7 | - | TRBV9 | CASSVGRTASYEQYF | TGTGCCAGCAGCGTAGGCAGGACAGCATCCTACGAGCAGTACTTC
once | TRBJ2-5 | - | TRBV11-2 | CASSLGTVQETQYF | TGTGCCAGCAGCTTAGGGACTGTCCAAGAGACCCAGTACTTC
- | TRBJ1-2 | TRBD1 | TRBV7-2 | CASSVDRDGYGYTF | TGTGCCAGCAGCGTCGACAGGGACGGCTATGGCTACACCTTC
- | TRBJ1-4 | TRBD1 | TRBV6-1 | CASSESGGVEKLFF | TGTGCCAGCAGTGAATCAGGGGGCGTCGAAAAACTGTTTTTT
few | TRBJ1-2 | - | TRBV9 | CASSLSDGTGYTF | TGTGCCAGCAGCCTCTCGGACGGGACAGGCTACACCTTC
once | TRBJ1-2 | - | TRBV6-5 | CASSYRQQVLDGYTF | TGTGCCAGCAGTTACCGTCAACAGGTTTTGGATGGCTACACCTTC
- | TRBJ1-2 | - | TRBV5-1 | CASSLGPEANYGYTF | TGCGCCAGCAGCTTGGGTCCAGAAGCTAACTATGGCTACACCTTC
once | TRBJ1-1 | - | TRBV5-4 | CASRLTQGMNTEAFF | TGTGCCAGCAGGTTGACGCAGGGCATGAACACTGAAGCTTTCTTT
- | TRBJ2-7 | TRBD1 | TRBV6-5 | CASGRGIGEQYF | TGTGCCAGCGGCAGGGGGATTGGCGAGCAGTACTTC
once | TRBJ2-1 | TRBD2 | TRBV6-6 | CASRGLGGVSYNEQFF | TGTGCCAGCAGGGGCCTCGGGGGGGTCTCCTACAATGAGCAGTTCTTC
- | TRBJ1-5 | - | TRBV7-8 | CASSLSFARYNQPQHF | TGTGCCAGCAGCTTATCCTTTGCCAGATACAATCAGCCCCAGCATTTT
- | TRBJ1-2 | - | TRBV2 | CASRGGLVGYTF | TGTGCCAGCAGGGGAGGCTTGGTTGGCTACACCTTC
- | TRBJ1-6 | - | TRBV19 | CASSTRRGPLHF | TGTGCCAGTAGTACAAGGAGGGGCCCCCTCCACTTT
- | TRBJ2-7 | - | TRBV7-9 | CASSLVQSSYEQYF | TGTGCCAGCAGCTTGGTACAGAGCTCCTACGAGCAGTACTTC
- | TRBJ1-6 | - | TRBV21-1 | CASKRVVAYNSPLHF | TGTGCCAGCAAACGAGTTGTAGCGTATAATTCACCCCTCCACTTT
- | TRBJ2-3 | TRBD2 | TRBV4-3 | CASSQGTSGRSTDTQYF | TGCGCCAGCAGCCAAGGGACTAGCGGGAGGAGCACAGATACGCAGTATTTT
- | TRBJ2-5 | TRBD2 | TRBV18 | CASSPTSGGRETQYF | TGTGCCAGCTCACCTACTAGCGGGGGCAGAGAGACCCAGTACTTC